A single sample gave rise to the 28 T cell receptor beta chains below, sequenced in a study of CXCR3-negative and CXCR3-positive naive CD8 T cells. UMI labels and 5' RACE were used to prepare the TRB cDNA libraries. TCRdb reprocessed the 5' RACE reads; each CDR3 protein has one entry and no DNA is given. The sample has 100,000 to 150,000 distinct CDR3 sequences. Input material: naive CXCR3- CD8+ T cells from blood. Described subset: CD45RO-CCR7+CD27+CD95- naive CD8+ T cells lacking CXCR3 (TNR3-). The receptors were gathered from a human donor in good health. Some clones in this sample may be carry-over from other donors' samples.

The chain carries TRBV19 and TRBJ1-5; the TCRdb call, TRBD1, lacks DNA for checking. There are 17 residues in the CDR3. From germline, CDR1 is LNHDA and CDR2 SQIVND (reference sequence). CDR3 in amino acids: CASSSGTGLGPYRAQHF. The full variable domain, in which reference TRBV19 and TRBJ1-5 provide the parts outside the CDR3, is DGGITQSPKYLFRKEGQNVTLSCEQNLNHDAMYWYRQDPGQGLRLIYYSQIVNDFQKGDIAEGYSVSREKKESFPLTVTSAQKNPTAFYLCASSSGTGLGPYRAQHFGDGTRLSIL.

The chain links TRBV25-1 to TRBJ2-7; as DNA is missing, the TRBD1 call by TCRdb cannot be tested. The CDR3 runs 13 residues. The germline V gene encodes CDR1 MGHDK and CDR2 SYGVNS. This CDR3 reads CASTGQGRYEQYF.

V usage is TRBV4-3 and J usage is TRBJ1-1; lacking DNA, the TRBD1 call made by TCRdb goes unchecked. Germline values: CDR1 LGHNA, CDR2 YSLEER. This CDR3 has 16 amino acids. This chain's CDR3 is CASSQFPLDGNTEAFF.

The CDR3 sequence is CSVAGGSYEQYF. V is TRBV29-1 and J is TRBJ2-7. CDR1 SQVTM and CDR2 ANQGSEA come from the germline V gene. CDR3 length equals 12 residues.

V is TRBV29-1 and J is TRBJ2-7; with no DNA, the TCRdb D assignment of TRBD1 cannot be verified. Germline CDR1 and CDR2: SQVTM and ANQGSEA. The CDR3 length is 14 residues. The CDR3 sequence is CSVDVGQSSYEQYF.

The chain uses TRBV5-1 and TRBJ1-2; there is no DNA to check the TCRdb D call of TRBD1. The CDR3 length is 13 residues. Germline V lookup: CDR1 SGHRS, CDR2 YFSETQ. The CDR3 protein is CASSLSGGDGYTF.

The rearrangement links TRBV4-1 to TRBJ2-1. CDR3 length: 13 amino acids. Germline V gene sequence: CDR1 MGHRA, CDR2 YSYEKL. CDR3 region: CASSQGYSDEQFF.

The genes are TRBV12-3 or TRBV12-4 and TRBJ2-4. The length of the CDR3 is 15 residues. CDR3 protein: CASSSTAFGENIQYF.

The genes are TRBV28 and TRBJ2-5. The CDR3 contains 13 residues. Per the germline V gene, CDR1 is MDHEN and CDR2 is SYDVKM. CDR3: CASKATHQETQYF.

The CDR3 loop reads CSAEIASYNEQFF. The chain recombines TRBV20-1 with TRBJ2-1; absent DNA, TCRdb's TRBD2 call cannot be checked. In germline, CDR1 is DFQATT, CDR2 SNEGSKA (reference sequence). The CDR3 totals 13 residues.

The rearrangement joins TRBV28 to TRBJ2-5; without DNA, the TCRdb call of TRBD2 cannot be checked. The V gene's germline CDR1 is MDHEN and CDR2 SYDVKM. The CDR3 sequence is 17 residues long. CDR3 loop: CASSLPPPGTSEETQYF.

V usage is TRBV18 and J usage is TRBJ2-1; TCRdb designates TRBD2, a call that cannot be tested without DNA. Germline CDR1 is KGHSH and CDR2 is LQKENI. The CDR3 extends over 14 amino acids. CDR3: CASSSQRGDNEQLF.

The V call is TRBV28, the J call TRBJ1-5. The CDR3 covers 13 residues. Germline values: CDR1 MDHEN, CDR2 SYDVKM. The CDR3 region is CASSLLRGQPQHF.

The chain links TRBV7-9 to TRBJ1-1; the TCRdb call, TRBD1, lacks DNA for checking. The germline V gene encodes CDR1 SEHNR and CDR2 FQNEAQ (reference sequence). This CDR3 contains 17 residues. The CDR3 loop is CASSLPEGRAPNTEAFF.

The CDR3 here is CASTSNSGNTIYF. The J gene is TRBJ1-3, the V gene TRBV6-6. The CDR3 runs to 13 residues. Germline V gene data show CDR1 as MNHNY and CDR2 as SVGAGI (reference sequence).

The rearrangement uses TRBV4-1 and TRBJ2-1; TCRdb's D call, TRBD1, is unchecked because there is no DNA. Germline V gene sequence: CDR1 MGHRA, CDR2 YSYEKL. The CDR3 is made up of 15 amino acids. This chain's CDR3 is CASSQATGFDSEQFF.

The chain links TRBV9 to TRBJ2-1; as DNA is missing, the TRBD1 call by TCRdb cannot be tested. Germline CDR1 is SGDLS and CDR2 is YYNGEE. The CDR3 covers 15 residues. CDR3 in amino acids: CASSVGSGGFNEQFF.

The CDR3 spells CASSPMGGETQYF. The chain recombines TRBV6-5 with TRBJ2-5; with no DNA, the TCRdb D assignment of TRBD1 cannot be verified. This CDR3 contains 13 residues. The V gene's germline CDR1 is MNHEY and CDR2 SVGAGI.

V gene TRBV28 combines with J gene TRBJ2-7; the TRBD2 assignment by TCRdb is unverifiable without DNA. This CDR3 spans 14 amino acids. From germline, CDR1 is MDHEN and CDR2 SYDVKM. The CDR3 loop reads CASSSLAGTYEQYF.

The chain employs TRBV7-2 and TRBJ2-2; TCRdb lists TRBD2, though no DNA is available to test this call. The CDR3 runs to 17 residues. Per germline, CDR1 SGHTA and CDR2 FQGNSA. Here the CDR3 reads CASSSGTSGGPTGELFF. Based on the CDR3 plus reference TRBV7-2 and TRBJ2-2, the full variable domain is GAGVSQSPSNKVTEKGKDVELRCDPISGHTALYWYRQSLGQGLEFLIYFQGNSAPDKSGLPSDRFSAERTGGSVSTLTIQRTQQEDSAVYLCASSSGTSGGPTGELFFGEGSRLTVL.

The J gene is TRBJ2-5, the V gene TRBV9; TCRdb lists TRBD2, though no DNA is available to test this call. The germline V gene encodes CDR1 SGDLS and CDR2 YYNGEE. The CDR3 contains 16 residues. Here the CDR3 reads CASSVAGSGGVETQYF.

The chain combines TRBV4-3 with TRBJ2-5; without DNA, the TCRdb call of TRBD2 cannot be checked. Per the germline V gene, CDR1 is LGHNA and CDR2 is YSLEER. The CDR3 runs to 16 residues. This chain's CDR3 is CASSQAHGGGWETQYF.

The rearrangement links TRBV29-1 to TRBJ1-2; TCRdb indicates TRBD1, and absent DNA this call remains unverified. The CDR3 covers 13 residues. The germline V gene encodes CDR1 SQVTM and CDR2 ANQGSEA. Here the CDR3 reads CSARIGDRYGYTF.

V and J are TRBV29-1 and TRBJ2-7; TCRdb outputs TRBD1, but without DNA this stays unchecked. The germline V gene encodes CDR1 SQVTM and CDR2 ANQGSEA. This CDR3 has 12 residues. The CDR3 sequence: CSVECQGGEQYF.

The CDR3 spells CSVTVDSNTGELFF. The chain carries TRBV29-1 and TRBJ2-2. CDR1 is SQVTM, CDR2 ANQGSEA, per germline. The CDR3 runs to 14 residues.

The chain carries TRBV6-1 and TRBJ2-7; TCRdb's D call, TRBD1, is unchecked because there is no DNA. The CDR3 runs 13 residues. CDR1 and CDR2 (germline): MNHNS, SASEGT. The CDR3 reads CASRGTGFYEQYF.

The chain recombines TRBV7-9 with TRBJ2-1; TCRdb outputs TRBD1, but without DNA this stays unchecked. This CDR3 region has 14 residues. Germline V gene sequence: CDR1 SEHNR, CDR2 FQNEAQ (reference sequence). The CDR3 is CASSLGTGWNEQFF.

The chain carries TRBV29-1 and TRBJ1-1; the TCRdb D gene call, TRBD1, has no DNA to confirm it. The germline V gene has CDR1 SQVTM and CDR2 ANQGSEA. This CDR3 is built from 13 residues. CDR3 sequence: CSVEGQGPPEAFF.